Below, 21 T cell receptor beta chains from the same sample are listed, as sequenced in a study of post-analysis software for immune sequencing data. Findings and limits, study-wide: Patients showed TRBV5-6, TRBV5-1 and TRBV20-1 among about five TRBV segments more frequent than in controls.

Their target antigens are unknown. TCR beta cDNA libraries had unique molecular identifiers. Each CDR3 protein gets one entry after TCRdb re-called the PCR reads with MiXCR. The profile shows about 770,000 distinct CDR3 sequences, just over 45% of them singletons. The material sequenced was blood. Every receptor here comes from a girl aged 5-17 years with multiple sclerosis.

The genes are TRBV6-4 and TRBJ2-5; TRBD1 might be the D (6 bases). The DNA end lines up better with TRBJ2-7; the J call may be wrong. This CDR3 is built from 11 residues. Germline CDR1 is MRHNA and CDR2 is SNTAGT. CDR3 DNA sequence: TGTGCCCTAATGGGGGCGTACGAGCAGTACTTC. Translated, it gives CALMGAYEQYF.

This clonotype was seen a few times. The CDR3 spells CASRAGTGAGDTDTQYF. CDR3 DNA: TGTGCCAGTAGGGCAGGCACGGGAGCGGGTGACACAGATACGCAGTATTTT. The chain carries TRBV19 and TRBJ2-3; weak D call: TRBD2 (6 bases). Trimming pared 6 bases from V and 2 bases from J, leaving 21 bases between. From germline, CDR1 is LNHDA and CDR2 SQIVND (reference sequence). The CDR3 extends over 17 amino acids.

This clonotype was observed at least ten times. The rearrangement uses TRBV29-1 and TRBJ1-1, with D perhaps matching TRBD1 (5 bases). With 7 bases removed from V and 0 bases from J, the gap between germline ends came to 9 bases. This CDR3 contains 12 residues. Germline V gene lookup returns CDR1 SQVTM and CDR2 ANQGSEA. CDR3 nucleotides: TGCAGCGGGGGACGGATGAACACTGAAGCTTTCTTT. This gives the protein CSGGRMNTEAFF.

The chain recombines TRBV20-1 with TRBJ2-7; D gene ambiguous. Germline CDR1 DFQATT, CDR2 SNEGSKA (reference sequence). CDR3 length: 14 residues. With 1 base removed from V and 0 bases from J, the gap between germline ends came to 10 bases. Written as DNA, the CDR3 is TGCAGTGCTAGAGGAGGCACACGCTCCTACGAGCAGTACTTC. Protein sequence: CSARGGTRSYEQYF.

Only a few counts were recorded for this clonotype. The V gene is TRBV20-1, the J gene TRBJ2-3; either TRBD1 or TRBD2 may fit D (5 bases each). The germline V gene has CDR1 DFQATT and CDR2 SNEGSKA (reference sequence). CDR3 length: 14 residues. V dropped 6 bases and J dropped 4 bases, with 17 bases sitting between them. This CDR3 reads CSAPPGPFADTQYF. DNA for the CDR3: TGCAGTGCCCCGCCGGGACCCTTTGCAGATACGCAGTATTTT.

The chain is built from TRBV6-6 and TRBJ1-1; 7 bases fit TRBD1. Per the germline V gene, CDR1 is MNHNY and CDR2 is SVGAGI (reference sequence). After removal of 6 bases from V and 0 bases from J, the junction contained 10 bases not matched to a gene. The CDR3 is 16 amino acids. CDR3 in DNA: TGTGCCAGCAGCTTAGGGGGCGGACGGCTGAACACTGAAGCTTTCTTT. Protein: CASSLGGGRLNTEAFF.

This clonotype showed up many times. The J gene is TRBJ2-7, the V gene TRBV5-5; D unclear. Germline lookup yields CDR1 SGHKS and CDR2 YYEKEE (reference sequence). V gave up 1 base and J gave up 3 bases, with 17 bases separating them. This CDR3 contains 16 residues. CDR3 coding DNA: TGTGCCAGCAGCTTGCGCACGATCACCCGCAACTACGAGCAGTACTTC. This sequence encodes CASSLRTITRNYEQYF.

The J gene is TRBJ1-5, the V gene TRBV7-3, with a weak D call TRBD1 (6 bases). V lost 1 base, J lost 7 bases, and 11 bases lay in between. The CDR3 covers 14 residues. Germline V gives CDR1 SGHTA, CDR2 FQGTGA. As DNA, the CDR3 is TGTGCCAGCAGCTTAATACAGGGCTGGCAGCCCCAGCATTTT. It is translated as CASSLIQGWQPQHF.

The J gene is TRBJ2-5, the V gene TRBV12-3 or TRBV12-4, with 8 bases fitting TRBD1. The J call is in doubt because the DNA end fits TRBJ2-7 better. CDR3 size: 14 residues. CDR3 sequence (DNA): TGTGCCAGCAGTTTCGACAGGGGAGGCGGCGAGCAGTACTTC. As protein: CASSFDRGGGEQYF.

The CDR3 DNA follows: TGTGCCAGCAGCTTAGAAGTCCCCGGGACATTCACCTACGAGCAGTACTTC. Its translation: CASSLEVPGTFTYEQYF. This chain connects TRBV11-2 to TRBJ2-7, with D possibly matching TRBD1 (6 bases). This CDR3 has 17 amino acids. V was cut by 0 bases and J by 2 bases, with 17 bases left in between. The germline V gene has CDR1 SGHAT and CDR2 FQNNGV. The full variable domain, its missing parts supplied by reference TRBV11-2 and TRBJ2-7, is EAGVAQSPRYKIIEKRQSVAFWCNPISGHATLYWYQQILGQGPKLLIQFQNNGVVDDSQLPKDRFSAERLKGVDSTLKIQPAKLEDSAVYLCASSLEVPGTFTYEQYFGPGTRLTVT.

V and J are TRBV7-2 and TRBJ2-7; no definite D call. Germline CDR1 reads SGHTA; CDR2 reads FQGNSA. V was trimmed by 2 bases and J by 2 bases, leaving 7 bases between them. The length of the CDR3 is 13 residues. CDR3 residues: CASSLSDTYEQYF. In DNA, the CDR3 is TGTGCCAGCAGCTTATCGGATACCTACGAGCAGTACTTC.

In nucleotides, the CDR3 is TGCAGTGCTAGTGGTCCTTGGGGCGAAGGCAATCAGCCCCAGCATTTT. It yields the protein CSASGPWGEGNQPQHF. V usage is TRBV20-1 and J usage is TRBJ1-5, with D possibly TRBD1 on 5 matching bases. Trimming took off 3 bases at V and 2 bases at J, with 17 bases between the two ends. The germline gives CDR1 DFQATT, CDR2 SNEGSKA (reference sequence). The CDR3 covers 16 residues.

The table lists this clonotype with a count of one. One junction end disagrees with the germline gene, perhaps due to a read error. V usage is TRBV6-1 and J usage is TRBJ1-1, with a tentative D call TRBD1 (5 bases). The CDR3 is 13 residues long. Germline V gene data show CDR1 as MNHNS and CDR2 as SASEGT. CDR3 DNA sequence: TGTCCCAGCAGCGCCGGGACTACCACTGAAGCTTTCTTT. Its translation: CPSSAGTTTEAFF.

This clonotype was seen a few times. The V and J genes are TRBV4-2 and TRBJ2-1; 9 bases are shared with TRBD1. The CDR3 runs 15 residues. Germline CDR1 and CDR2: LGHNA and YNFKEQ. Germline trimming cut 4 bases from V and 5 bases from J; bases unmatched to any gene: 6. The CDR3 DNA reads TGTGCCAGCAGCCCTCCGGGACAGGGAGACAATGAGCAGTTCTTC. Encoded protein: CASSPPGQGDNEQFF.

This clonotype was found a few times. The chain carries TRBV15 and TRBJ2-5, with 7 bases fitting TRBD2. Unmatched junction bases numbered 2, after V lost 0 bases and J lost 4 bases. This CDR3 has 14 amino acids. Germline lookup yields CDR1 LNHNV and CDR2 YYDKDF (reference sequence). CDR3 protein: CATSREIAGETQYF. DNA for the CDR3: TGTGCCACCAGCAGAGAAATAGCGGGAGAGACCCAGTACTTC.

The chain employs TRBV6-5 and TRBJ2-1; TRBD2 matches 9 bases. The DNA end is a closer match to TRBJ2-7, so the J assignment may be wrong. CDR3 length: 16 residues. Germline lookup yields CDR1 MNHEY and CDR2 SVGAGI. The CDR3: CASRQSGRISYNEQYF. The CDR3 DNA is TGTGCCAGCAGACAAAGCGGGAGGATTTCCTACAATGAGCAGTACTTC.

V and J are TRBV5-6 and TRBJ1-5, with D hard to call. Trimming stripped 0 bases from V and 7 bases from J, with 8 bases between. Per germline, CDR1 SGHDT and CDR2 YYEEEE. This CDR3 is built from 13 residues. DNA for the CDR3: TGTGCCAGCAGCTTGGTTTCCGAGCAGCCCCAGCATTTT. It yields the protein CASSLVSEQPQHF. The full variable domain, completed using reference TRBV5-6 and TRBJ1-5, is DAGVTQSPTHLIKTRGQQVTLRCSPKSGHDTVSWYQQALGQGPQFIFQYYEEEERQRGNFPDRFSGHQFPNYSSELNVNALLLGDSALYLCASSLVSEQPQHFGDGTRLSIL.

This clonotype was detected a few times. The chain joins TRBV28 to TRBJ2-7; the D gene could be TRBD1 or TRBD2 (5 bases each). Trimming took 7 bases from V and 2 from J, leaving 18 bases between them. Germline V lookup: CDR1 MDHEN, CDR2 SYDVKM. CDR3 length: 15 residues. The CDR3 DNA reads TGTGCCAGCACCCCTTTCCGGCAGGGAGCCTACGAGCAGTACTTC. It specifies CASTPFRQGAYEQYF.

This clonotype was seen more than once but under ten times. Here the CDR3 reads CSVGQSSNEKLFF. Written as DNA, the CDR3 is TGCAGCGTCGGACAGTCATCTAATGAAAAACTGTTTTTT. The chain combines TRBV29-1 with TRBJ1-4, with D tentatively TRBD1 (6 bases). This CDR3 spans 13 amino acids. Trimming pared 6 bases from V and 3 bases from J, leaving 11 bases between. Germline assignment: CDR1 SQVTM and CDR2 ANQGSEA.

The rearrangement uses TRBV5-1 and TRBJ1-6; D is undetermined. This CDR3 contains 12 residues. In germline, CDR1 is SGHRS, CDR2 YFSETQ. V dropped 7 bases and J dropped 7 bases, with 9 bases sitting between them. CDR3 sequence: CASALGNSPLHF. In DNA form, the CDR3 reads TGCGCCAGCGCGCTGGGGAATTCACCCCTCCACTTT.

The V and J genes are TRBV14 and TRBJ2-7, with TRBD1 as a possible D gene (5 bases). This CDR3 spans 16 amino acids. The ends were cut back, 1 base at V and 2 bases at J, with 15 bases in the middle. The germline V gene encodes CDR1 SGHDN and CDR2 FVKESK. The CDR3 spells CASSQARQSYTYEQYF. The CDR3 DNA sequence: TGTGCCAGCAGCCAAGCACGACAGAGCTATACCTACGAGCAGTACTTC.